The 8 T cell receptor beta chains presented below share a single source sample, sequenced in a study of beta chain features in type 1 diabetes. The whole isolated RNA underwent reverse transcription, so sequencing captured expressed TCRB transcripts. Data came from immunoSEQ multiplex PCR; TCRdb stores just in-frame clones and leaves some out. The data contain hundreds of thousands of clones, roughly an eighth of them singletons. The sample comprised naive CD4+ T cells from blood. These receptors all stem from a woman between 18 and 29 years old in good health.

This chain joins TRBV30 and TRBJ2-7; tentatively, D is TRBD2 (6 bases). This CDR3 comprises 12 residues. Germline V gene lookup returns CDR1 GTSNPN and CDR2 SVGIG (reference sequence). CDR3 nucleotides: TGTGCTGGCGGGACCTCGGCGAGCGAGCAGTACTTC. Encoded protein: CAGGTSASEQYF.

This clone was detected many times. J is TRBJ2-7 and V is TRBV28, with TRBD1 identical over 7 bases. The trim removed 5 bases at V and 2 bases at J, leaving 6 bases unmatched. Germline values: CDR1 MDHEN, CDR2 SYDVKM. The CDR3 runs to 14 residues. CDR3 nucleotide sequence: TGTGCCAGCAGTGTACCGGGACAGCCCTACGAGCAGTACGTC. Its translation is CASSVPGQPYEQYV.

This clone has more than one count but fewer than ten. The V call is TRBV5-4, the J call TRBJ1-2, with 12 nucleotides matching TRBD1. The CDR3 totals 14 residues. J gave up 6 bases and V 4 bases, and 4 bases lay outside the gene matches. Germline V CDR1 and CDR2: SGHNT, YYREEE (reference sequence). The CDR3 is CASSRDRGRNGYTF. CDR3 bases: TGTGCCAGCAGCAGGGACAGGGGGCGGAATGGCTACACCTTC.

This clone was observed a single time. The J gene is TRBJ2-5, the V gene TRBV4-3; 8 positions match TRBD2. V lost 0 bases and J lost 7; bases outside the gene matches: 10. Per the germline V gene, CDR1 is LGHNA and CDR2 is YSLEER. The length of the CDR3 is 16 residues. CDR3 in DNA: TGCGCCAGCAGCCAAGAACTAGCGGCTACCACCGGGACCCAGTACTTC. Translation: CASSQELAATTGTQYF.

V is TRBV19 and J is TRBJ2-5; no firm D call. Trimming removed 5 bases from V and 5 bases from J, with 9 bases in between. CDR3 length: 12 amino acids. CDR1 is LNHDA, CDR2 SQIVND, per germline (reference sequence). DNA of the CDR3: TGTGCCAGTAGTTCAGGACGTGAGACCCAGTACTTC. It codes for CASSSGRETQYF.

A few counts support this clone. The chain links TRBV18 to TRBJ2-3, with a possible D match to TRBD1 (5 bases). This CDR3 has 14 amino acids. V lost 0 bases and J 6 bases, leaving 10 bases between the germline ends. Germline loops: CDR1 KGHSH, CDR2 LQKENI. The DNA of the CDR3 is TGTGCCAGCTCACCACCGGCGACAGTCGATACGCAGTATTTT. Encoded protein: CASSPPATVDTQYF.

The chain carries TRBV5-1 and TRBJ1-6, with unresolved D. The V and J ends lost 4 bases and 7 bases respectively, with 15 bases between them. This CDR3 is 15 amino acids long. Per germline, CDR1 SGHRS and CDR2 YFSETQ. CDR3 protein: CASSDTGSVNSPLHF. For the CDR3, the DNA is TGCGCCAGCAGCGATACCGGGAGTGTAAATTCACCCCTCCACTTT.

On this clone itself: Being one base from a much bigger clone, this may be a read error. Other DNA sequences in this sample translate to the same CDR3. The chain joins TRBV7-3 to TRBJ2-5, with D hard to call. This CDR3 comprises 11 residues. Germline loops: CDR1 SGHTA, CDR2 FQGTGA. The V end lost 6 bases, the J end lost 5 bases, and 7 bases lay between the germline ends. The CDR3 sequence: CASSQGETQYF. The DNA for the CDR3 is TGTGCCAGCAGTCAAGGGGAGACCCAGTACTTC.